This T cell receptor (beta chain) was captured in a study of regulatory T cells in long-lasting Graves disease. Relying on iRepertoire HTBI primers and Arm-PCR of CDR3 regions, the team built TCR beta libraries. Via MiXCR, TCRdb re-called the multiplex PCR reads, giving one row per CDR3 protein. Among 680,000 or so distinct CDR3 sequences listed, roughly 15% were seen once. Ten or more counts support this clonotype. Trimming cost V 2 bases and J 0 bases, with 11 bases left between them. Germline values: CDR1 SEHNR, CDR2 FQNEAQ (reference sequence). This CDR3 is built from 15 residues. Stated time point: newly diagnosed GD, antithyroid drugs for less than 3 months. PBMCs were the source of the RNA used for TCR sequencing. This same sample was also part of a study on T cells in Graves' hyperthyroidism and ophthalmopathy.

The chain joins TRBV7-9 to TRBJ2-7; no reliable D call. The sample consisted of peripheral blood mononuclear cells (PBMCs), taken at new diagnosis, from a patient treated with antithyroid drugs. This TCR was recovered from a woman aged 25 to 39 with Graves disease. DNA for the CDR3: TGTGCCAGCAGCTTATTCGGAGAGAGCTCCTACGAGCAGTACTTC. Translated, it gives CASSLFGESSYEQYF.